This TCR beta chain came from a study of OX40 agonist ivuxolimab in advanced cancers. Whole-study context: Therapy given before enrollment (anti-PD-1, anti-PD-L1 or anti-CTLA-4) was allowed, and around 40% had some. General observations from the study: In the expanded peripheral T cells, antigen specificity was never determined. Low clonal expansion, among the lowest seen, marked partial responders at 0.1-3.0 mg/kg.

About this clone itself: Its antigen is currently unknown.

Sequenced by immunoSEQ multiplex PCR; TCRdb stores in-frame clones only, minus some. The profile shows tens of thousands of clones, roughly 90% of them singletons. The CDR3 runs to 14 residues. V was clipped by 5 bases and J by 2 bases, with 11 bases between them. Germline CDR1 reads SGHTS; CDR2 reads YDEGEE. The sample consisted of CD4+ or CD8+ T cells sorted from blood, taken in a trial of the OX40 agonist ivuxolimab. This sequence originates from an adult with an advanced solid tumor such as melanoma, head and neck, liver or kidney cancer. The V call is TRBV5-8, the J call TRBJ1-3; a possible D gene is TRBD1 (5 bases). The CDR3 protein is CASSPRGTGNTIYF. The CDR3 DNA sequence: TGTGCCAGCAGTCCGAGGGGAACTGGAAACACCATATATTTT.